These T cell receptor beta chains were read from a single sample in a study of CD8+CD57+ T cells in acquired aplastic anemia. TCRdb called the reads again in MiXCR, with one record for every CDR3 protein. The table includes more than 150,000 distinct CDR3 sequences, around half detected once. Sequencing input: sorted CD4+, CD8+, or CD8+CD57+ T cells (not recorded which) from PBMCs. Source of these receptors: a human donor with aplastic anemia. Both conserved end residues are trimmed from each CDR3. Rows may omit the clone size; those that give it use once, few, many or a size class.

>many|13|TRBV20-1
SAIGDRVRGTEAF
>NA|12|TRBV5-6
ASSLEGRDYGYT
>NA|13|TRBV20-1
SARDLGAGTYEQY
>NA|10|TRBV20-1
SARDPAETQY
>many|15|TRBV11-2
ASSSSRGQRTYNEQF
>NA|13|TRBV5-8
ASSFSGDGNQPQH
>NA|10|TRBV7-9
ASSRQGHGYT
>NA|13|TRBV29-1
SVLGGLAVYNEQF
>NA|10|TRBV10-3
ATQGQGNEQY
>NA|13|TRBV24-1
ATSENGAHYNEQF
>many|16|TRBV20-1
SARTPGTSGSSYNEQF
>NA|13|TRBV10-2
ASNEGPPSLYEQY
>NA|12|TRBV5-1
AGSSGQGGYEQY
>once|14|TRBV9
ASSVAVGTGGEKLF
>few|11|TRBV24-1
ATSGLVVDGYT
>NA|12|TRBV6-1
ASSQTQNTGELF
>NA|12|TRBV10-2
ASSEVGRGSPLH
>NA|15|TRBV19
ASSIAAGGMQPYEQY
>NA|11|TRBV2
ASSFYIGTNYT
>many|12|TRBV15
ATSSAASTDTQY
>few|12|TRBV7-2
ASSTTSGTYEQY
>NA|14|TRBV5-1
ASSPYSGGPSYEQY
>NA|12|TRBV10-3
AISDGGRYYEQY
>NA|10|TRBV7-2
ASSPQGIEQY
>NA|13|TRBV5-4
ASSPSTAGLGEAF
>NA|12|TRBV29-1
SVEDRSGAYGYT
>NA|11|TRBV7-3
ASSFNSGDTQY
>NA|13|TRBV7-9
ASSSSGEGYYGYT